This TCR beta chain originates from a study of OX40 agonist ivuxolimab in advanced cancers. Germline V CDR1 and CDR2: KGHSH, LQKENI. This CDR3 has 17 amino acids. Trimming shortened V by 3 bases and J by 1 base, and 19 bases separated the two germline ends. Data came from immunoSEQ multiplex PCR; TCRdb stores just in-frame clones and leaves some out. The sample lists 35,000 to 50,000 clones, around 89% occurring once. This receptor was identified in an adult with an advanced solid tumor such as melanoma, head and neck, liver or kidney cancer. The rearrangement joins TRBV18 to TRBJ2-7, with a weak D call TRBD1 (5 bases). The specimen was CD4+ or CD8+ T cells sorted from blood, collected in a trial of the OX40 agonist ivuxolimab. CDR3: CASSPKGAGPLSYEQYF. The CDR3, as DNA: TGTGCCAGCTCACCTAAGGGCGCAGGGCCCTTGTCCTACGAGCAGTACTTC.